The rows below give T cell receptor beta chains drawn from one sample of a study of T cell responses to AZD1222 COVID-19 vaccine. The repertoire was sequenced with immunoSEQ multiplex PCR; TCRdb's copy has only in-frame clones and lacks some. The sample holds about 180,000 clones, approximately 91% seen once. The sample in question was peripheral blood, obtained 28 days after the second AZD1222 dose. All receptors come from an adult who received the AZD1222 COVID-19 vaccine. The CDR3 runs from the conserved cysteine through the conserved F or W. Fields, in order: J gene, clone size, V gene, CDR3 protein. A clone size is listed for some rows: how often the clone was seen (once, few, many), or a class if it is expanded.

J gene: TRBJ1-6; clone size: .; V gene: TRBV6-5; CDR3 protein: CASSRTWPGSPLHF
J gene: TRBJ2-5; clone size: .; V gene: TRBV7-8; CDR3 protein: CASRTGYQETQYF
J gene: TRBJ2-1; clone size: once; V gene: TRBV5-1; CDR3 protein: CASSLAALAVNEQFF
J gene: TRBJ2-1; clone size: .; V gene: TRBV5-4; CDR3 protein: CASSLVGVGNEQFF
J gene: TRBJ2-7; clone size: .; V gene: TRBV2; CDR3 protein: CASSDRTSGSYEQYF
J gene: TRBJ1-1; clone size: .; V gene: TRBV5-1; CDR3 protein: CASSHNRGLGGSEAFF
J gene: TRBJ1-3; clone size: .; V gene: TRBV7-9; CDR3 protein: CAIPDSPGNTIYF
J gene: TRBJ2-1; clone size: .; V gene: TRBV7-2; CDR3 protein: CASSYSGSPYNEQFF
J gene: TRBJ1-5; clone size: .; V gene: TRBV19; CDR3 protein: CASRDPEPNQPQHF
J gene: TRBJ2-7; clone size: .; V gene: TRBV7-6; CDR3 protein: CASSPGGREYEQYF
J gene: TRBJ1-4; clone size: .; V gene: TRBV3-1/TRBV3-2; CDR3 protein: CASSRQFGEKLFF
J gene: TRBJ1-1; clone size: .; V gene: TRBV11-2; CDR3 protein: CASGFEGGRTEAFF
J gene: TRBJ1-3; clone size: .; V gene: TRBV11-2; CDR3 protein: CASSDAGTGGYTIYF
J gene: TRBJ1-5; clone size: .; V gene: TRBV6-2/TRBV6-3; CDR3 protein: CASSYGQTMSQPQHF
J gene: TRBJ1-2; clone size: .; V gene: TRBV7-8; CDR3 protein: CASSSPGPRRGYTF
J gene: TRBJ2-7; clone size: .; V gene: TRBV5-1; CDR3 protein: CASSLEFSRNEQYF
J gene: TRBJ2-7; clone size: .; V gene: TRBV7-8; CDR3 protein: CASSKQGWYEQYF
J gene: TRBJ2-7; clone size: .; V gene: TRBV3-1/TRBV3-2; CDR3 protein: CASSQGGTPTYEQYF